The 2 T cell receptor beta chains below all came from one sample that was sequenced in a study of T-cell reconstitution after alpha-beta-depleted transplantation in children. Unique molecular identifiers were built into the TCRbeta library. Each CDR3 protein is one row after TCRdb ran MiXCR on the PCR reads. The table lists about 830,000 distinct CDR3 sequences, under 20% of them singletons. Sequencing used PBMCs, mostly from graft donor cells, obtained 360 days after TCRalphabeta/CD19-depleted stem cell transplant. The receptors stem from a male patient younger than 18 who had a stem cell transplant for acute lymphoblastic leukemia, so the T cells may come from the graft donor.

This sequence joins TRBV21-1 and TRBJ2-7; TRBD1 was called by the table and not checked on the DNA. TRBV21-1 is deemed a pseudogene. The CDR3 is 14 amino acids. CDR3: CASSKGGTPGEQYF. Written as DNA, the CDR3 is TGTGCCAGCAGCAAAGGGGGGACCCCAGGCGAGCAGTACTTC.

In its sample, this clonotype was seen a few times. The rearrangement joins TRBV10-3 to TRBJ2-1, with TRBD1 as a possible D gene (5 bases). This CDR3 region has 15 residues. Trimming removed 4 bases at V and 0 bases at J, with 10 bases between. Germline CDR1 reads ENHRY; CDR2 reads SYGVKD. The CDR3 sequence is CAISGDRSSYNEQFF. The CDR3 coding sequence is TGTGCCATCAGTGGTGACAGAAGCTCCTACAATGAGCAGTTCTTC.